The 3 T cell receptor beta chains listed next were all sequenced from one sample in a study of blood T cells in healthy people across ages. Alongside a J-beta primer mix, a sample-barcoded 5' primer served in a second PCR lasting roughly 7 to 11 cycles. TCRdb itself ran the 5' RACE reads through MiXCR, one entry per CDR3 protein. The sample contains about 620,000 distinct CDR3 sequences, 20% to 25% of which appear only once. What was sequenced was blood. These receptors all stem from a man between 65 and 80 years old in good health.

This clonotype has more than one count but fewer than ten. V is TRBV4-3 and J is TRBJ2-2; no reliable D call. Germline lookup yields CDR1 LGHNA and CDR2 YSLEER. This CDR3 contains 14 residues. V was shortened by 0 bases and J by 13 bases, with 15 bases between the two germline ends. DNA for the CDR3: TGCGCCAGCAGCCAAGATAGGCTGGGTAGTTGGCTGTTTTTT. Amino acid sequence: CASSQDRLGSWLFF.

The CDR3 DNA follows: TGTGCCAGCAGTGAAGCGGGCAGGGGAGGTCAGCCCCAGCATTTT. This sequence encodes CASSEAGRGGQPQHF. The rearrangement links TRBV2 to TRBJ1-5; D is perhaps TRBD1 (6 bases). Germline loops: CDR1 SNHLY, CDR2 FYNNEI. The CDR3 is 15 residues long. V was trimmed by 0 bases and J by 6 bases, leaving 12 bases between them. Supplemented by reference TRBV2 and TRBJ1-5, the full variable domain reads EPEVTQTPSHQVTQMGQEVILRCVPISNHLYFYWYRQILGQKVEFLVSFYNNEISEKSEIFDDQFSVERPDGSNFTLKIRSTKLEDSAMYFCASSEAGRGGQPQHFGDGTRLSIL.

This chain links TRBV7-9 with TRBJ2-3; tentative D call: TRBD1 (6 bases). This CDR3 region has 13 residues. Germline-derived CDR1 and CDR2 are SEHNR and FQNEAQ (reference sequence). Trimming stripped 10 bases from V and 6 bases from J, with 17 bases between. CDR3 amino acids: CAKEGQAGDTQYF. The CDR3 DNA sequence: TGTGCCAAAGAGGGACAAGCCGGCGATACGCAGTATTTT. Filled out from reference TRBV7-9 and TRBJ2-3, the complete variable domain reads DTGVSQNPRHKITKRGQNVTFRCDPISEHNRLYWYRQTLGQGPEFLTYFQNEAQLEKSRLLSDRFSAERPKGSFSTLEIQRTEQGDSAMYLCAKEGQAGDTQYFGPGTRLTVL.